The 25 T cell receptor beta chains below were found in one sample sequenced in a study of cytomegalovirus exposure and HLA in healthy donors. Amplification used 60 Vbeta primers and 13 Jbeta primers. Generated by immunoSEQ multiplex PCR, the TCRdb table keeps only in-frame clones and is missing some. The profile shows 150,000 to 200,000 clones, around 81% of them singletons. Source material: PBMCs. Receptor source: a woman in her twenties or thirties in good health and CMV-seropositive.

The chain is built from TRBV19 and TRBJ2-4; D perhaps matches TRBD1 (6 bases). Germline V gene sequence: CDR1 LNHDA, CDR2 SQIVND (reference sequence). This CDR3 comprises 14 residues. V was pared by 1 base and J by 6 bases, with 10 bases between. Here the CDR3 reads CASSIGGRGNIQYF. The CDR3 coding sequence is TGTGCCAGTAGTATAGGTGGCAGGGGAAACATTCAGTACTTC.

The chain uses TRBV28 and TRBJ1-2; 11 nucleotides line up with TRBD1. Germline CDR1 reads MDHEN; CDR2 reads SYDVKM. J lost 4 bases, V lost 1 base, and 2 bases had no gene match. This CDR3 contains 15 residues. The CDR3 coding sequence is TGTGCCAGCAGTTTATTGGGACAGGGGGGCTATGGCTACACCTTC. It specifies CASSLLGQGGYGYTF.

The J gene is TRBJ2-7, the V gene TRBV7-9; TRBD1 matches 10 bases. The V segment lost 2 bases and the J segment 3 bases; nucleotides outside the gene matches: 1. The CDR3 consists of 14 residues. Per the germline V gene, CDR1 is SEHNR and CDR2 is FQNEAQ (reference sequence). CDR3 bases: TGTGCCAGCAGCTTAAGGACAGGGGGCTACGAGCAGTACTTC. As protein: CASSLRTGGYEQYF.

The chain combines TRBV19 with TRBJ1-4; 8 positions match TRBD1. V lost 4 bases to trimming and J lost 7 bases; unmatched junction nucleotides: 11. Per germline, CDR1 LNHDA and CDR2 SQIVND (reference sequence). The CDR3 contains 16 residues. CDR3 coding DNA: TGTGCCAGTAGTACCGGAACCGGGACAGGTTCTGAAAAACTGTTTTTT. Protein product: CASSTGTGTGSEKLFF.

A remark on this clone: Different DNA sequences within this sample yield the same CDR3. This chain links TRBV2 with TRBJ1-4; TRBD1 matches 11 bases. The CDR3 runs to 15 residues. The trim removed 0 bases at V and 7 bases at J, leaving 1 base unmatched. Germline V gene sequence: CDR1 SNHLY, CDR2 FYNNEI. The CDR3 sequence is CASSEAGTGGEKLFF. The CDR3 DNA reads TGTGCCAGCAGTGAAGCAGGGACAGGGGGTGAAAAACTGTTTTTT.

Here the CDR3 DNA reads TGTGCCAGCAGCCCTCGGCCCGGGACAGGGAATAACTATGGCTACACCTTC. Its protein is CASSPRPGTGNNYGYTF. V gene TRBV9 combines with J gene TRBJ1-2; TRBD1 agrees at 9 bases. Germline V lookup: CDR1 SGDLS, CDR2 YYNGEE. The length of the CDR3 is 17 residues. V gave up 4 bases and J gave up 1 base; unmatched junction bases: 11.

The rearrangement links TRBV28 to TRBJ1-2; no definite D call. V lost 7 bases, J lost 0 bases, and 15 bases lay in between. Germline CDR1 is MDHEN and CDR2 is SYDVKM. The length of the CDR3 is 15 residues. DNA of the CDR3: TGTGCCAGCACCGACTCCGGCCCGGCTAACTATGGCTACACCTTC. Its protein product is CASTDSGPANYGYTF.

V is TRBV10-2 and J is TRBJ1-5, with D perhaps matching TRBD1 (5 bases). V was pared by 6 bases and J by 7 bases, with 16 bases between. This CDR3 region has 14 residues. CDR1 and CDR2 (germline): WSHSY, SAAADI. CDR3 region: CASRSGGFMQPQHF. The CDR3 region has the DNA TGCGCCAGCAGATCCGGGGGGTTCATGCAGCCCCAGCATTTT.

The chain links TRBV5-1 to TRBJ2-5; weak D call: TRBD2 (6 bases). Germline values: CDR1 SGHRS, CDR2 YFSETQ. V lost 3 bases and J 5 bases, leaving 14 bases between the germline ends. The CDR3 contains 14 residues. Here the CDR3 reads CASSSTSGVETQYF. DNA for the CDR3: TGCGCCAGCAGCTCCACCTCGGGGGTGGAGACCCAGTACTTC.

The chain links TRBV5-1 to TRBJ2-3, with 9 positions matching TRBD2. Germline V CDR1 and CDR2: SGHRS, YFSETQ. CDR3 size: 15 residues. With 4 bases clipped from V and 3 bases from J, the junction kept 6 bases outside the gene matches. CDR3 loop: CASSPREGGTDTQYF. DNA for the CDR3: TGCGCCAGCAGCCCGCGGGAGGGTGGTACAGATACGCAGTATTTT.

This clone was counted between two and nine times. CDR3 loop: CASSSGSSPSEQYF. The CDR3 DNA follows: TGTGCCAGCAGCTCCGGGTCGTCCCCCTCCGAGCAGTACTTC. V gene TRBV5-4 combines with J gene TRBJ2-7; no definite D call. CDR3 size: 14 residues. The germline gives CDR1 SGHNT, CDR2 YYREEE (reference sequence). Trimming took 3 bases from V and 6 from J, leaving 16 bases between them.

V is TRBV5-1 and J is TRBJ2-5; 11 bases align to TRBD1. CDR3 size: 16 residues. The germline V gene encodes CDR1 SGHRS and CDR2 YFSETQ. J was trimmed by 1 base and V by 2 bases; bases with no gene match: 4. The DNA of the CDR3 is TGCGCCAGCAGCTTTGGGACAGGGGGAGGCCAAGAGACCCAGTACTTC. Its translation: CASSFGTGGGQETQYF.

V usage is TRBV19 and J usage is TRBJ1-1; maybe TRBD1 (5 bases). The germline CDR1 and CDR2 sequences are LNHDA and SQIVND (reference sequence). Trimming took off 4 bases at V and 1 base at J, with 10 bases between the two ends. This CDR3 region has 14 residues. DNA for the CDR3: TGTGCCAGTAGTAGGACACAACAGAACACTGAAGCTTTCTTT. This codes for CASSRTQQNTEAFF.

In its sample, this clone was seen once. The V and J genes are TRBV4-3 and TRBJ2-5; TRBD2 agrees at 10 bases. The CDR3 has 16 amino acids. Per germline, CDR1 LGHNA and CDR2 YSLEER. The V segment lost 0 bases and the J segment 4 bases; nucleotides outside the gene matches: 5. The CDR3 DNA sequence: TGCGCCAGCAGCCAAGATCTGCTAGCGGGGGTAGAGACCCAGTACTTC. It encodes CASSQDLLAGVETQYF.

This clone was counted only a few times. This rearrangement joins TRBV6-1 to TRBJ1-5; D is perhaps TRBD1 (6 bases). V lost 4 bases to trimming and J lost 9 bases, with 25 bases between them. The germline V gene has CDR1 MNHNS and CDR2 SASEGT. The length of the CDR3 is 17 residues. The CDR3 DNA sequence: TGTGCCAGCAGTGTGCTCTCGATACAGGGATCAGGTCGGCCCCAGCATTTT. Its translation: CASSVLSIQGSGRPQHF.

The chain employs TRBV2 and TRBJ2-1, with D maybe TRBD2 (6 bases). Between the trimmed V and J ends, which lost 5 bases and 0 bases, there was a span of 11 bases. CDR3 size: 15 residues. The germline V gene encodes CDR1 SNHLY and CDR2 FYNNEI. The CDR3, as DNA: TGTGCCAGCAGTTTGGGGGAGGCCTCCTACAATGAGCAGTTCTTC. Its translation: CASSLGEASYNEQFF.

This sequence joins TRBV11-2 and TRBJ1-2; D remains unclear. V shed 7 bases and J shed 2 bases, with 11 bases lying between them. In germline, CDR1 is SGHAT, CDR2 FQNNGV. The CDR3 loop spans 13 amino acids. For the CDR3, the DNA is TGTGCCAGCACCCCCAGCGTCAACTATGGCTACACCTTC. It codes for CASTPSVNYGYTF.

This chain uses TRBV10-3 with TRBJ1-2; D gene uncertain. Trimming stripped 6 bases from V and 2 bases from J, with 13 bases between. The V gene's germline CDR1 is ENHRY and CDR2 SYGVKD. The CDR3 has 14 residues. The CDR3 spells CAISTSRENYGYTF. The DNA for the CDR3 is TGTGCCATCAGCACTTCAAGGGAGAACTATGGCTACACCTTC.

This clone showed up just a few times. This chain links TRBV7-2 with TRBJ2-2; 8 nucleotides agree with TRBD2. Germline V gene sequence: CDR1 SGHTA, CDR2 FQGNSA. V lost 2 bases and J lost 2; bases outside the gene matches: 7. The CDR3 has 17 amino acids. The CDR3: CASSLSNRGGNTGELFF. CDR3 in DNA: TGTGCCAGCAGCTTAAGTAACCGGGGGGGCAACACCGGGGAGCTGTTTTTT.

The DNA for the CDR3 is TGTGCCAGCAGTTACTCCCTTGCGGGGAATGAGCAGTTCTTC. Its protein product is CASSYSLAGNEQFF. The J gene is TRBJ2-1, the V gene TRBV6-5, with a weak D call TRBD2 (6 bases). The CDR3 consists of 14 residues. Germline loops: CDR1 MNHEY, CDR2 SVGAGI. The V gene lost 0 bases and the J gene lost 7 bases, with 10 bases spanning the gap.

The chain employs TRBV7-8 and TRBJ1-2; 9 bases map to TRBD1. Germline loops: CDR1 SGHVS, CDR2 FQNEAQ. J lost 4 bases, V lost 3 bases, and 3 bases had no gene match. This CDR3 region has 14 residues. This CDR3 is CASSLGQGAYGYTF. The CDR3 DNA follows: TGTGCCAGCAGCTTGGGACAGGGAGCCTATGGCTACACCTTC.

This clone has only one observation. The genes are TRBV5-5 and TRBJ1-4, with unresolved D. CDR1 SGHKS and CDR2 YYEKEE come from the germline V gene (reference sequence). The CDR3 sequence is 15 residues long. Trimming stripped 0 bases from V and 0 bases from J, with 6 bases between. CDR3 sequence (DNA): TGTGCCAGCAGCTTGGCGCTAACAACTAATGAAAAACTGTTTTTT. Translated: CASSLALTTNEKLFF.

For the CDR3, the DNA is TGTGCCAGCTCATCGATCGGGGACACTGAAGCTTTCTTT. Its translation is CASSSIGDTEAFF. The J gene is TRBJ1-1, the V gene TRBV18; D remains ambiguous. V shed 5 bases and J shed 3 bases, with 10 bases lying between them. The germline V gene encodes CDR1 KGHSH and CDR2 LQKENI. This CDR3 contains 13 residues.

The CDR3 protein is CASRSPGISGNTIYF. Written as DNA, the CDR3 is TGTGCCAGCCGATCCCCAGGGATCTCTGGAAACACCATATATTTT. The chain uses TRBV6-5 and TRBJ1-3, with TRBD1 as a possible D gene (5 bases). CDR1 is MNHEY, CDR2 SVGAGI, per germline. CDR3 length equals 15 residues. Trimming shortened V by 8 bases and J by 0 bases, and 14 bases separated the two germline ends.

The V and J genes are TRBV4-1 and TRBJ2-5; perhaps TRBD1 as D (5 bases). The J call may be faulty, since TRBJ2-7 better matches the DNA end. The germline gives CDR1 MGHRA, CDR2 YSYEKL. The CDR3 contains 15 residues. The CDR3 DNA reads TGCGCCAGCAGCTTCCAACAGGCTCCGCTCCACGAGCAGTACTTC. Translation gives CASSFQQAPLHEQYF.